The 25 T cell receptor beta chains listed next were all sequenced from one sample in a study of Graves' ophthalmopathy and Graves' hyperthyroidism. For repertoire sequencing, the TCR beta CDR3 regions were amplified from RNA transcripts. RT-PCR in the first round used HTBI primers; a second-round multiplex PCR followed. TCRdb ran MiXCR on the multiplex PCR reads and lists one entry per CDR3 protein. The sample includes 350,000 to 400,000 distinct CDR3 sequences, less than 20% of them seen just once. The material sequenced was peripheral blood. These receptors all stem from a woman aged 18-30 years with stable Graves' hyperthyroidism.

In its sample, this clonotype was seen many times. The CDR3 spells CASSVGPGLQETQYF. The CDR3 nucleotides read TGTGCCAGCAGCGTAGGCCCAGGCTTACAAGAGACCCAGTACTTC. The chain links TRBV9 to TRBJ2-5; D is unresolved. The CDR3 covers 15 residues. Trimming pared 0 bases from V and 2 bases from J, leaving 11 bases between. Germline V lookup: CDR1 SGDLS, CDR2 YYNGEE.

There are many counts of this clonotype. This chain links TRBV2 with TRBJ2-5; possibly TRBD1 for D (5 bases). Trimming cost V 6 bases and J 2 bases, with 10 bases left between them. Germline V lookup: CDR1 SNHLY, CDR2 FYNNEI. The CDR3 covers 13 residues. CDR3 sequence reads: CASRSTEQETQYF. The DNA of the CDR3 is TGTGCCAGCAGATCGACAGAACAAGAGACCCAGTACTTC. Full variable domain (missing parts from reference TRBV2 and TRBJ2-5): EPEVTQTPSHQVTQMGQEVILRCVPISNHLYFYWYRQILGQKVEFLVSFYNNEISEKSEIFDDQFSVERPDGSNFTLKIRSTKLEDSAMYFCASRSTEQETQYFGPGTRLLVL.

This clonotype was counted at least ten times. The rearrangement joins TRBV7-2 to TRBJ2-7; D remains unclear. The CDR3 sequence is 12 residues long. V was trimmed by 4 bases and J by 4 bases, leaving 8 bases between them. From germline, CDR1 is SGHTA and CDR2 FQGNSA. The CDR3 sequence is CASSSEWYEQYF. The DNA for the CDR3 is TGTGCCAGCAGCTCTGAATGGTACGAGCAGTACTTC.

The V gene is TRBV27, the J gene TRBJ1-1, with 7 positions matching TRBD1. CDR1 MNHEY and CDR2 SMNVEV come from the germline V gene (reference sequence). V gave up 4 bases and J gave up 5 bases; unmatched junction bases: 19. The CDR3 is 18 amino acids. CDR3 amino acids: CASSSPSMHKGARTEAFF. In DNA, the CDR3 is TGTGCCAGCAGTTCCCCGTCCATGCACAAGGGGGCGAGGACTGAAGCTTTCTTT.

This clonotype was counted a few times. V gene TRBV3-1 combines with J gene TRBJ1-6; possible D gene TRBD1, 5 bases. Trimming shortened V by 2 bases and J by 8 bases, and 16 bases separated the two germline ends. The germline CDR1 and CDR2 sequences are LGHDT and YNNKEL (reference sequence). This CDR3 has 16 residues. The CDR3 coding sequence is TGTGCCAGCAGCCAACAGGGTAGCCCCTCGGATTCACCCCTCCACTTT. Translating it yields CASSQQGSPSDSPLHF.

This clonotype has only one observation. The chain is built from TRBV7-2 and TRBJ2-7; no clear D gene. CDR1 SGHTA and CDR2 FQGNSA come from the germline V gene. Trimming took 6 bases from V and 2 from J, leaving 14 bases between them. This CDR3 spans 14 amino acids. The CDR3 loop is CASSFPGQPYEQYF. As DNA, the CDR3 is TGTGCCAGCAGTTTCCCGGGTCAACCCTACGAGCAGTACTTC.

This clonotype was picked up a small number of times. The chain is built from TRBV29-1 and TRBJ1-5, with D unclear. Between the trimmed V and J ends, which lost 4 bases and 5 bases, there was a span of 12 bases. Germline V gives CDR1 SQVTM, CDR2 ANQGSEA. The CDR3 spans 13 residues. In nucleotides, the CDR3 is TGCAGCGTTGGTGGAGGGCAGTATCAGCCCCAGCATTTT. Translating it yields CSVGGGQYQPQHF.

This clonotype was counted many times. V and J are TRBV5-1 and TRBJ1-2; 7 bases are a match to TRBD1. Trimming removed 1 base from V and 4 bases from J; junction bases left unmatched: 7. The CDR3 has 15 amino acids. CDR1 SGHRS and CDR2 YFSETQ come from the germline V gene. CDR3 residues: CASSLSTGVFYGYTF. The CDR3 DNA reads TGCGCCAGCAGCTTGAGTACAGGGGTCTTCTATGGCTACACCTTC.

In its sample, this clonotype was seen a few times. The chain recombines TRBV19 with TRBJ1-2, with D uncertain. The CDR3 length is 13 residues. The V end was cut by 2 bases, the J end by 7 bases, with 11 bases between. Germline CDR1 LNHDA, CDR2 SQIVND (reference sequence). The CDR3 DNA is TGTGCCAGTAGTATACTCTTGGGCCGTGGCTACACCTTC. This translates into CASSILLGRGYTF.

This clonotype was detected many times. The CDR3 region is CASNPWAGNQPQHF. CDR3 DNA sequence: TGTGCCAGCAACCCGTGGGCTGGCAATCAGCCCCAGCATTTT. The rearrangement uses TRBV6-1 and TRBJ1-5, with D uncertain. Germline V gives CDR1 MNHNS, CDR2 SASEGT. This CDR3 region has 14 residues. The V end lost 7 bases, the J end lost 2 bases, and 12 bases lay between the germline ends.

This clonotype has a handful of counts. This rearrangement joins TRBV6-2 or TRBV6-3 to TRBJ1-4; D is uncertain. Germline loops: CDR1 MNHEY, CDR2 SVGEGT. V lost 4 bases, J lost 0 bases, and 6 bases lay in between. The CDR3 is made up of 14 amino acids. The CDR3 spells CASSFRTTNEKLFF. The CDR3 DNA reads as TGTGCCAGCAGTTTTCGGACAACTAATGAAAAACTGTTTTTT.

This clonotype was found many times. This sequence joins TRBV10-3 and TRBJ1-5; D is undetermined. Germline lookup yields CDR1 ENHRY and CDR2 SYGVKD. This CDR3 comprises 17 residues. The germline V and J ends were trimmed by 4 bases and 4 bases, with 20 bases remaining between them. The CDR3 region is CAISVGQVLDSNQPQHF. The CDR3 coding sequence is TGTGCCATCAGTGTCGGTCAGGTCCTCGACTCAAATCAGCCCCAGCATTTT.

This clonotype was counted many times. This chain uses TRBV13 with TRBJ2-4; unclear D gene. The V gene lost 0 bases and the J gene lost 0 bases, with 21 bases spanning the gap. Germline V gene lookup returns CDR1 PRHDT and CDR2 FYEKMQ (reference sequence). There are 20 residues in the CDR3. Here the CDR3 reads CASSLGTDRRSNLAKNIQYF. The DNA for the CDR3 is TGTGCCAGCAGCTTAGGGACGGATCGCCGATCGAACCTAGCCAAAAACATTCAGTACTTC.

This clonotype occurred many times. The chain uses TRBV12-3 or TRBV12-4 and TRBJ2-7; TRBD2 matches at 13 bases. Trimming at V came to 5 bases and at J to 5 bases, leaving 6 bases not matched to a gene. This CDR3 region has 15 residues. The CDR3 reads CASSQLAGGTDEQYF. CDR3 in DNA: TGTGCCAGCAGTCAACTAGCGGGGGGGACCGACGAGCAGTACTTC.

The chain uses TRBV4-1 and TRBJ1-2; 12 bases line up with TRBD1. CDR1 is MGHRA and CDR2 is YSYEKL in the germline V gene. This CDR3 region has 15 residues. Unmatched junction bases numbered 8, after V lost 6 bases and J lost 6 bases. The CDR3 DNA sequence: TGCGCCAGCAGACCTCCAGGGACAGGGGGCCATGGCTACACCTTC. It translates to CASRPPGTGGHGYTF.

This clonotype was picked up many times. The rearrangement links TRBV6-1 to TRBJ1-2; a possible D gene is TRBD1 (5 bases). Germline loops: CDR1 MNHNS, CDR2 SASEGT. V lost 2 bases to trimming and J lost 6 bases, with 13 bases between them. This CDR3 contains 14 residues. DNA of the CDR3: TGTGCCAGCAGTGAACCCGGGTACAGGAATGGCTACACCTTC. This sequence encodes CASSEPGYRNGYTF.

This clonotype has ten or more counts. This chain uses TRBV10-3 with TRBJ1-6; 8 bases align to TRBD1. CDR3 length equals 13 residues. Per the germline V gene, CDR1 is ENHRY and CDR2 is SYGVKD. The junction had 3 bases not matched to a gene; V was cut back by 6 bases and J by 8 bases. The CDR3 protein is CAIRAGQDSPLHF. CDR3 nucleotide sequence: TGTGCCATCAGGGCGGGACAGGATTCACCCCTCCACTTT.

This clonotype was found many times. The chain links TRBV11-2 to TRBJ1-2; tentative D call: TRBD1 (5 bases). V was shortened by 5 bases and J by 12 bases, with 16 bases between the two germline ends. The CDR3 runs to 12 residues. Per the germline V gene, CDR1 is SGHAT and CDR2 is FQNNGV. The CDR3 bases are TGTGCCAGCAGCCCGCTACAGGCGGCGAACACCTTC. It is translated as CASSPLQAANTF. Complete variable domain (other parts from reference TRBV11-2 and TRBJ1-2): EAGVAQSPRYKIIEKRQSVAFWCNPISGHATLYWYQQILGQGPKLLIQFQNNGVVDDSQLPKDRFSAERLKGVDSTLKIQPAKLEDSAVYLCASSPLQAANTFGSGTRLTVV.

This rearrangement joins TRBV6-2 or TRBV6-3 to TRBJ1-1, with D hard to call. The CDR3 length is 13 residues. Germline loops: CDR1 MNHEY, CDR2 SVGEGT. The V gene lost 5 bases and the J gene lost 3 bases, with 10 bases spanning the gap. CDR3 DNA: TGTGCCAGCAGTCCCGGCAGCTACACTGAAGCTTTCTTT. It yields the protein CASSPGSYTEAFF.

This clonotype was detected only a few times. V usage is TRBV6-5 and J usage is TRBJ1-2, with D possibly matching TRBD1 (5 bases). Germline V lookup: CDR1 MNHEY, CDR2 SVGAGI. The CDR3 runs to 15 residues. V was shortened by 3 bases and J by 5 bases, with 16 bases between the two germline ends. The CDR3 sequence is CASSYSPGAQYGYTF. For the CDR3, the DNA is TGTGCCAGCAGTTATTCCCCTGGGGCGCAGTATGGCTACACCTTC.

In this sample, this clonotype turned up a few times. This clone may be a read error of a much larger clone one base away. V gene TRBV11-2 combines with J gene TRBJ1-5, with D uncertain. The length of the CDR3 is 13 residues. Germline V gene data show CDR1 as SGHAT and CDR2 as FQNNGV. Trimming shortened V by 5 bases and J by 7 bases, and 12 bases separated the two germline ends. As DNA, the CDR3 is TGTGCCAGCAGCCTGATGGACTGCCAGCCCCAGCATTTT. It encodes CASSLMDCQPQHF.

This clonotype was picked up many times. The gene calls are TRBV11-2 and TRBJ1-1; the D gene is possibly TRBD1 (5 bases). CDR1 is SGHAT, CDR2 FQNNGV, per germline. The length of the CDR3 is 16 residues. Trimming pared 6 bases from V and 6 bases from J, leaving 23 bases between. The CDR3 loop reads CASSSLDWRVGAEAFF. The CDR3 DNA follows: TGTGCCAGCAGTTCGCTAGATTGGAGAGTGGGGGCTGAAGCTTTCTTT.

This clonotype was seen at least ten times. This sequence joins TRBV5-6 and TRBJ2-7; the match to TRBD2 covers 10 bases. The CDR3 is made up of 16 amino acids. Trimming removed 5 bases from V and 1 base from J; junction bases left unmatched: 9. Germline CDR1 is SGHDT and CDR2 is YYEEEE. This CDR3 is CASRSRSGGVSYEQYF. For the CDR3, the DNA is TGTGCCAGCAGATCCCGAAGCGGGGGGGTATCCTACGAGCAGTACTTC.

The V and J genes are TRBV5-1 and TRBJ1-5; D not resolved. Trimming took off 1 base at V and 8 bases at J, with 16 bases between the two ends. Germline CDR1 reads SGHRS; CDR2 reads YFSETQ. The length of the CDR3 is 15 residues. The CDR3 region has the DNA TGCGCCAGCAGCTTGACGGGCACCCCCCGGGAGCCCCAGCATTTT. Translation: CASSLTGTPREPQHF.

This clonotype was picked up a small number of times. V usage is TRBV19 and J usage is TRBJ2-7; D gene uncertain. CDR1 LNHDA and CDR2 SQIVND come from the germline V gene (reference sequence). The CDR3 length is 14 residues. V was trimmed by 6 bases and J by 1 base, leaving 13 bases between them. The CDR3 DNA reads TGTGCCAGTAGCTCAGTCGCCCGGTCCTACGAGCAGTACTTC. Protein sequence: CASSSVARSYEQYF.